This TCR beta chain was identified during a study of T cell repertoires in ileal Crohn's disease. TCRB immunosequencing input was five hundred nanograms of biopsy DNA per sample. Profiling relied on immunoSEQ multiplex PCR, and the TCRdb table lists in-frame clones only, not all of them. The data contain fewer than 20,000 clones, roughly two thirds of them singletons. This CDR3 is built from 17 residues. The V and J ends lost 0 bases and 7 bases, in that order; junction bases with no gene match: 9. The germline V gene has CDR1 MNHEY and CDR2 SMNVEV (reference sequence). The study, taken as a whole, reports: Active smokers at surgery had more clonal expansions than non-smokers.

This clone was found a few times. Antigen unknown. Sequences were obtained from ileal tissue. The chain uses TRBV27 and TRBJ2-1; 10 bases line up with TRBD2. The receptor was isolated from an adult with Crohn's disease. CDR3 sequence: CASSLSGTSGNGNEQFF. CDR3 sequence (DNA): TGTGCCAGCAGTTTATCAGGCACTAGCGGGAATGGTAATGAGCAGTTCTTC.